The next 25 T cell receptor beta chains were all read from a single sample in a study of cytomegalovirus exposure and HLA in healthy donors. The PCR employed 60 Vbeta primers together with 13 Jbeta primers. Method: immunoSEQ multiplex PCR; TCRdb's copy keeps in-frame clones and lacks some. The data contain 100,000 to 150,000 clones, 65% to 85% of them seen just once; the ten biggest clones take up less than 2%. The material sequenced was PBMCs. The receptor set was obtained from a woman in her 40s in good health and CMV-seronegative.

The CDR3 bases are TGTGCCAGCAGCAACGAGGGGGCTGGGGCCAACGTCCTGACTTTC. This encodes CASSNEGAGANVLTF. The chain links TRBV6-5 to TRBJ2-6; D is possibly TRBD1 (6 bases). CDR3 size: 15 residues. Germline V gene sequence: CDR1 MNHEY, CDR2 SVGAGI. Trimming left V 6 bases short and J 2 bases short, with 11 bases between.

This clone appeared a few times. The V call is TRBV7-6, the J call TRBJ2-5; 8 bases align to TRBD2. The CDR3 is 19 amino acids. Unmatched junction bases numbered 18, after V lost 5 bases and J lost 1 base. CDR1 and CDR2 from the germline V gene are SGHVS and FNYEAQ. CDR3: CASSLPPLGREVPQETQYF. The CDR3 bases are TGTGCCAGCAGCCTTCCTCCTCTTGGGCGGGAGGTACCCCAAGAGACCCAGTACTTC. Supplemented by reference TRBV7-6 and TRBJ2-5, the full variable domain reads GAGVSQSPRYKVTKRGQDVALRCDPISGHVSLYWYRQALGQGPEFLTYFNYEAQQDKSGLPNDRFSAERPEGSISTLTIQRTEQRDSAMYRCASSLPPLGREVPQETQYFGPGTRLLVL.

J is TRBJ1-1 and V is TRBV11-2, with 8 bases that match TRBD1. CDR3 size: 12 residues. Germline lookup yields CDR1 SGHAT and CDR2 FQNNGV. Trimming took 5 bases from V and 11 from J; bases not matched to a gene: 7. CDR3 nucleotide sequence: TGTGCCAGCAGCATCGGACAGGGTCAGGCTTTCTTT. Its protein is CASSIGQGQAFF.

The chain has TRBV28 and TRBJ2-7; 10 bases are shared with TRBD2. The CDR3 extends over 15 amino acids. Germline lookup yields CDR1 MDHEN and CDR2 SYDVKM. With V trimmed by 3 bases and J by 3 bases, 5 bases remained unmatched. The CDR3 sequence: CASSFPGLADYEQYF. The CDR3 coding sequence is TGTGCCAGCAGTTTCCCCGGACTAGCGGACTACGAGCAGTACTTC. The full variable domain, its missing parts supplied by reference TRBV28 and TRBJ2-7, is DVKVTQSSRYLVKRTGEKVFLECVQDMDHENMFWYRQDPGLGLRLIYFSYDVKMKEKGDIPEGYSVSREKKERFSLILESASTNQTSMYLCASSFPGLADYEQYFGPGTRLTVT.

This chain links TRBV11-2 with TRBJ2-5; 12 bases align to TRBD1. The V segment lost 5 bases and the J segment 4 bases; nucleotides outside the gene matches: 11. The CDR3 is 17 residues long. CDR1 is SGHAT and CDR2 is FQNNGV in the germline V gene. The CDR3 DNA follows: TGTGCCAGCAGCCTCAGCCCGGGACAGGGGGCATTAGAGACCCAGTACTTC. Translation gives CASSLSPGQGALETQYF.

This clone was seen a few times. This chain joins TRBV5-1 and TRBJ1-1; TRBD1 is a possible D gene (5 bases). CDR1 and CDR2 (germline): SGHRS, YFSETQ. The CDR3 spans 12 residues. V was cut by 2 bases and J by 4 bases, with 6 bases left in between. CDR3 region: CASSFQGTEAFF. CDR3 sequence (DNA): TGCGCCAGCAGCTTCCAGGGCACTGAAGCTTTCTTT.

This clone occurred once. This sequence joins TRBV5-4 and TRBJ2-3; D unresolved. Trimming took 4 bases from V and 2 from J, leaving 8 bases between them. Per germline, CDR1 SGHNT and CDR2 YYREEE (reference sequence). The CDR3 is made up of 13 amino acids. CDR3 bases: TGTGCCAGCAGCATTCCTAACACAGATACGCAGTATTTT. Amino acids: CASSIPNTDTQYF.

This clone was counted a few times. The chain links TRBV18 to TRBJ2-7, with TRBD1 matching 10 bases. The CDR3 extends over 14 amino acids. Germline values: CDR1 KGHSH, CDR2 LQKENI. Germline trimming cut 4 bases from V and 5 bases from J; bases unmatched to any gene: 5. CDR3 in amino acids: CASSQFGQGDEQYF. For the CDR3, the DNA is TGTGCCAGCTCACAGTTCGGACAGGGGGACGAGCAGTACTTC.

About this clone itself: Germline is not matched at one junction end, which may reflect a read error. The chain is built from TRBV4-2 and TRBJ2-6; possible D gene TRBD1, 6 bases. This CDR3 contains 16 residues. Germline CDR1 and CDR2: LGHNA and YNFKEQ. The CDR3 nucleotides read TGTGCCAGCAGCCAAGCCAGGGGAGATGGGGCCAACGGCCTGACTTTC. This codes for CASSQARGDGANGLTF.

The chain combines TRBV9 with TRBJ2-1; maybe TRBD1 (5 bases). The germline V and J ends were trimmed by 0 bases and 0 bases, with 7 bases remaining between them. Germline V gene data show CDR1 as SGDLS and CDR2 as YYNGEE. The CDR3 totals 15 residues. The CDR3 DNA reads as TGTGCCAGCAGCGTAGGCGACAGCTCCTACAATGAGCAGTTCTTC. Translation gives CASSVGDSSYNEQFF.

This clone was seen a few times. V is TRBV6-5 and J is TRBJ2-2; 11 bases fit TRBD2. The CDR3 runs to 15 residues. Germline V gene sequence: CDR1 MNHEY, CDR2 SVGAGI. The ends lost 5 bases at V and 1 base at J; junction bases unmatched: 0. The CDR3: CASSGLAGNTGELFF. As DNA, the CDR3 is TGTGCCAGCAGTGGACTAGCGGGGAACACCGGGGAGCTGTTTTTT.

This clone has a single count. This chain connects TRBV5-1 to TRBJ2-3; tentative D call: TRBD1 (5 bases). The CDR3 covers 15 residues. The germline V and J ends were trimmed by 7 bases and 0 bases, with 15 bases remaining between them. CDR1 is SGHRS and CDR2 is YFSETQ in the germline V gene. This chain's CDR3 is CASAQGSTSTDTQYF. For the CDR3, the DNA is TGCGCCAGCGCGCAGGGTAGCACTAGCACAGATACGCAGTATTTT.

This chain connects TRBV28 to TRBJ2-1; D is undetermined. The CDR3 length is 12 residues. CDR1 and CDR2 from the germline V gene are MDHEN and SYDVKM. Trimming cost V 8 bases and J 7 bases, with 12 bases left between them. The CDR3 nucleotides are TGTGCCAGCTGCGGCGGCTCGAATGAGCAGTTCTTC. As protein: CASCGGSNEQFF.

Note on this clone: This CDR3 is missing its conserved last phenylalanine or tryptophan, likely due to a read error. The V gene is TRBV7-6, the J gene TRBJ2-3; 9 nucleotides agree with TRBD2. V gave up 6 bases and J gave up 2 bases; unmatched junction bases: 9. CDR1 and CDR2 (germline): SGHVS, FNYEAQ. This CDR3 has 16 amino acids. This CDR3 reads CASRPGSGGTTDTQYL. The DNA for the CDR3 is TGTGCCAGCAGGCCGGGGAGCGGGGGGACCACAGATACGCAGTATCTT.

This chain joins TRBV5-1 and TRBJ2-7, with D unresolved. CDR1 and CDR2 (germline): SGHRS, YFSETQ. V shed 4 bases and J shed 7 bases, with 9 bases lying between them. The CDR3 is 11 residues long. The CDR3 reads CASSAALEQYF. The CDR3 nucleotides are TGCGCCAGCAGCGCGGCCTTAGAGCAGTACTTC.

The chain links TRBV7-8 to TRBJ2-5; TRBD2 matches at 15 bases. Gene TRBJ2-7 matches the end of the DNA better, so the J call may be wrong. Looked up from germline, CDR1 is SGHVS and CDR2 is FQNEAQ. The CDR3 runs 15 residues. Written as DNA, the CDR3 is TGTGCCAGCAGCTCATGGACTAGCGGGAGGGACGAGCAGTACTTC. It specifies CASSSWTSGRDEQYF.

V and J are TRBV6-6 and TRBJ2-2; TRBD1 aligns across 7 bases. The CDR3 extends over 16 amino acids. Trimming removed 6 bases from V and 6 bases from J; junction bases left unmatched: 13. CDR1 and CDR2 (germline): MNHNY, SVGAGI (reference sequence). The CDR3 loop is CASRSRQGGEAGELFF. DNA for the CDR3: TGTGCCAGCAGGTCACGACAGGGTGGAGAGGCCGGGGAGCTGTTTTTT.

The chain carries TRBV11-2 and TRBJ2-5, with 7 bases fitting TRBD2. Trimming cost V 5 bases and J 2 bases; bases outside gene matches: 8. CDR3 length equals 15 residues. Germline CDR1 SGHAT, CDR2 FQNNGV. The CDR3 loop reads CASSPPVGGQETQYF. The CDR3 DNA reads as TGTGCCAGCAGCCCCCCTGTCGGGGGGCAAGAGACCCAGTACTTC.

As for this clone: The sample carries other DNA sequences with the same CDR3. The V call is TRBV19, the J call TRBJ2-1; D gene ambiguous. This CDR3 comprises 13 residues. CDR1 is LNHDA, CDR2 SQIVND, per germline (reference sequence). V shed 0 bases and J shed 3 bases, with 3 bases lying between them. The CDR3 coding sequence is TGTGCCAGTAGTATAGACAGCTACAATGAGCAGTTCTTC. Encoded protein: CASSIDSYNEQFF.

The rearrangement links TRBV11-2 to TRBJ2-3; 11 positions match TRBD2. Germline CDR1 is SGHAT and CDR2 is FQNNGV. The CDR3 loop spans 16 amino acids. V lost 4 bases and J lost 0; bases outside the gene matches: 3. CDR3 in DNA: TGTGCCAGCAGCTACACTAGCGGGAGTAGCACAGATACGCAGTATTTT. Translating gives CASSYTSGSSTDTQYF.

The CDR3 loop is CASSLIGTGGYGYTF. CDR3 bases: TGTGCCAGCAGTTTGATCGGGACAGGAGGCTATGGCTACACCTTC. The gene calls are TRBV27 and TRBJ1-2; TRBD1 agrees at 8 bases. The CDR3 runs to 15 residues. The junction had 7 bases not matched to a gene; V was cut back by 3 bases and J by 4 bases. CDR1 MNHEY and CDR2 SMNVEV come from the germline V gene (reference sequence).

V is TRBV11-1 and J is TRBJ2-1; 12 bases align to TRBD2. The J segment lost 7 bases and the V segment lost 5 bases, leaving 12 bases of the junction unmatched. This CDR3 contains 17 residues. Germline V lookup: CDR1 SGHAT, CDR2 FQDESV (reference sequence). CDR3 amino acids: CASSPTPPTSGSNEQFF. The DNA for the CDR3 is TGTGCCAGCAGCCCTACACCCCCGACTAGCGGGAGTAATGAGCAGTTCTTC.

The V call is TRBV19, the J call TRBJ2-5, with 8 bases that match TRBD2. Germline V lookup: CDR1 LNHDA, CDR2 SQIVND (reference sequence). The CDR3 length is 14 residues. Germline trimming cut 5 bases from V and 1 base from J; bases unmatched to any gene: 3. This CDR3 is CASSGGGTQETQYF. The CDR3, as DNA: TGTGCCAGTAGTGGCGGGGGGACCCAAGAGACCCAGTACTTC. The whole variable domain, remainder taken from reference TRBV19 and TRBJ2-5, is DGGITQSPKYLFRKEGQNVTLSCEQNLNHDAMYWYRQDPGQGLRLIYYSQIVNDFQKGDIAEGYSVSREKKESFPLTVTSAQKNPTAFYLCASSGGGTQETQYFGPGTRLLVL.

The V and J genes are TRBV2 and TRBJ1-5; D is ambiguous. Trimming took off 6 bases at V and 5 bases at J, with 11 bases between the two ends. The CDR3 runs to 13 residues. Germline CDR1 SNHLY, CDR2 FYNNEI. CDR3: CASRLLTDQPQHF. CDR3 in DNA: TGTGCCAGCAGACTATTGACCGATCAGCCCCAGCATTTT.

The chain is built from TRBV9 and TRBJ2-5; no reliable D call. This CDR3 comprises 16 residues. Germline CDR1 and CDR2: SGDLS and YYNGEE. V dropped 0 bases and J dropped 3 bases, with 15 bases sitting between them. CDR3 nucleotides: TGTGCCAGCAGCGTAGGACGGGTTTGGTCGGAAGAGACCCAGTACTTC. This codes for CASSVGRVWSEETQYF.